This TCR beta chain comes out of a study of T cell repertoires in cytomegalovirus infection. Study context: Both CMV infection and a matching HLA type were indicated by public TCR beta signatures.

This clonotype was seen a few times. Its antigen is as yet unknown. Germline V gene data show CDR1 as SGHTA and CDR2 as FQGNSA. V was trimmed by 4 bases and J by 4 bases, leaving 10 bases between them. This CDR3 spans 13 amino acids. TCRdb fed the reads into MiXCR, producing one record per CDR3 protein. This sample carries around 360,000 distinct CDR3 sequences, nearly 35% of them seen once, and the ten largest clones take about 13%. This sequence originates from a human donor in good health (CMV status not recorded). Some clones in this sample may be carry-over from other donors' samples. This specimen consisted of cultured PBMCs, obtained from culture after CMV antigen stimulation. V is TRBV7-2 and J is TRBJ1-1, with D tentatively TRBD1 (6 bases). CDR3 DNA sequence: TGTGCCAGCAGCTGGAGGGGGGCCACTGAAGCTTTCTTT. This translates into CASSWRGATEAFF.